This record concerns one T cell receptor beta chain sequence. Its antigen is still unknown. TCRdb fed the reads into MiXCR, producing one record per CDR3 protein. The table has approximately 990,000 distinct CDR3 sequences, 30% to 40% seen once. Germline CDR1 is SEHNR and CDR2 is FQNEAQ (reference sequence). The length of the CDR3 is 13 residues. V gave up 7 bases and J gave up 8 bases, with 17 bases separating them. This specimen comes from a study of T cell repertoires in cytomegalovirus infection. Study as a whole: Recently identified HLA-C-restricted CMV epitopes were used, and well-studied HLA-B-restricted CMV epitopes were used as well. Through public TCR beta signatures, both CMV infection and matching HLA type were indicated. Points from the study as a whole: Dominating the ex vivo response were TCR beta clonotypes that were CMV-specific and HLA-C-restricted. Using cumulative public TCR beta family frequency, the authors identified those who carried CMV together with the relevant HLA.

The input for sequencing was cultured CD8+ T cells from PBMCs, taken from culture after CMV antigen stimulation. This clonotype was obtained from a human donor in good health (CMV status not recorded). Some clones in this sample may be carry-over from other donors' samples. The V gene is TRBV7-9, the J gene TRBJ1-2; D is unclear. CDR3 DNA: TGTGCCAGCACCCGGGAGAAATCCAAAGGCTACACCTTC. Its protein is CASTREKSKGYTF.